The TCR beta chain under discussion was sequenced for a study of blood T cells in healthy people across ages. In regard to this clonotype: This may stem from a read error, because a much larger clone lies one nucleotide away.

Primers used in a second PCR of roughly 6 to 11 cycles were a sample-barcoded 5' primer and a J-beta primer mix. TCRdb processed the 5' RACE reads anew with MiXCR; each CDR3 protein has one entry. The sample has about 1.4 million distinct CDR3 sequences, around 55% seen once. This receptor was obtained from a man aged 18 to 30 in good health. Input material: blood.

The CDR3 reads CASSFEGEGNGQYF. CDR3 coding DNA: TGTGCCAGCAGTTTTGAGGGGGAAGGGAATGGGCAGTACTTC. V usage is TRBV27 and J usage is TRBJ2-7; perhaps TRBD1 as D (6 bases). Trimming shortened V by 3 bases and J by 9 bases, and 18 bases separated the two germline ends. Germline V gives CDR1 MNHEY, CDR2 SMNVEV (reference sequence). This CDR3 contains 14 residues.